This is a list of T cell receptor beta chains from one sample in a study of blood T cell repertoires in COVID-19. The repertoire was sequenced with immunoSEQ multiplex PCR; TCRdb's copy has only in-frame clones and lacks some. The data contain under 350,000 clones, roughly 89% of them singletons. The sequencing sample was made of peripheral blood. These TCRs come from a man in his forties with acute or convalescent COVID-19. Each CDR3 is given with its conserved first and last residue. A D gene is named only where the DNA matches it firmly. Clone sizes are given selectively: once, few, many, or a class where the clone is expanded.

d_gene	abundance	v_gene	len	j_gene	CDR3aa	CDR3nt
TRBD1	-	TRBV6-5	15	TRBJ2-2	CATNTGTGGTGELFF	TGTGCCACAAACACCGGGACAGGGGGGACCGGGGAGCTGTTTTTT
-	-	TRBV4-2	14	TRBJ2-7	CASSNQGSSYEQYF	TGTGCCAGCAGCAACCAGGGAAGCTCCTACGAGCAGTACTTC
TRBD1	-	TRBV9	18	TRBJ2-2	CASSVLGQGFFNTGELFF	TGTGCCAGCAGCGTACTGGGACAGGGATTCTTTAACACCGGGGAGCTGTTTTTT
TRBD2	-	TRBV2	15	TRBJ2-1	CASSPLAGGYNEQFF	TGTGCCAGCAGTCCTTTAGCGGGGGGATACAATGAGCAGTTCTTC
-	-	TRBV6-5	13	TRBJ1-1	CASHKTGNTEAFF	TGTGCCAGTCATAAGACAGGGAACACTGAAGCTTTCTTT
-	-	TRBV19	13	TRBJ1-1	CASSIDREGEAFF	TGTGCCAGTAGTATAGACAGGGAGGGCGAAGCTTTCTTT
-	-	TRBV7-2	14	TRBJ1-2	CASSLVAGTYGYTF	TGTGCCAGCAGCTTAGTCGCGGGGACTTATGGCTACACCTTC
-	-	TRBV4-1	14	TRBJ1-5	CASSQGWLEGPQHF	TGCGCCAGCAGCCAAGGATGGCTCGAGGGGCCCCAGCATTTT
-	-	TRBV2	15	TRBJ1-5	CASTPGTYSNQPQHF	TGTGCCAGCACCCCAGGGACATACAGCAATCAGCCCCAGCATTTT
TRBD1	-	TRBV3-1/TRBV3-2	14	TRBJ1-2	CASSQDNRGPGYTF	TGTGCCAGCAGCCAAGATAACAGGGGGCCTGGCTACACCTTC
TRBD2	-	TRBV2	17	TRBJ2-7	CASSQRLAGVITYEQYF	TGTGCCAGCAGCCAGAGACTAGCGGGGGTTATTACCTACGAGCAGTACTTC
-	-	TRBV5-1	14	TRBJ1-1	CASSLSVPGTEAFF	TGCGCCAGCAGCCTATCGGTCCCCGGGACTGAAGCTTTCTTT
-	-	TRBV18	16	TRBJ1-3	CASSATGASSGNTIYF	TGTGCCAGCTCAGCGACAGGTGCCAGCTCTGGAAACACCATATATTTT
TRBD2	-	TRBV6-6	16	TRBJ2-3	CASRPRGDGVTDTQYF	TGTGCCAGCAGGCCTCGGGGGGATGGGGTTACAGATACGCAGTATTTT
TRBD2	-	TRBV13	17	TRBJ2-1	CASSLFLKGLALDEQFF	TGTGCCAGCAGCTTATTTTTGAAGGGACTAGCGTTGGATGAGCAGTTCTTC
TRBD1	once	TRBV11-2	17	TRBJ2-2	CASSHALGQLNTGELFF	TGTGCCAGCAGCCACGCCCTGGGACAGCTGAACACCGGGGAGCTGTTTTTT
TRBD1	-	TRBV28	17	TRBJ1-3	CASSLSPFGGQGNTIYF	TGTGCCAGCAGTTTGTCACCGTTTGGGGGACAGGGAAACACCATATATTTT
-	few	TRBV5-1	17	TRBJ1-1	CASSLGQSRGTDTEAFF	TGCGCCAGCAGCTTGGGCCAAAGCAGGGGTACGGACACTGAAGCTTTCTTT
-	-	TRBV5-1	13	TRBJ1-2	CASSLEGDYGYTF	TGCGCCAGCAGCTTGGAAGGGGACTATGGCTACACCTTC
-	-	TRBV7-2	13	TRBJ1-1	CASSLAQRTEAFF	TGTGCCAGCAGCTTAGCGCAGAGGACTGAAGCTTTCTTT
TRBD1	-	TRBV5-1	15	TRBJ1-2	CASSTAGGSNYGYTF	TGCGCCAGCAGCACCGCAGGGGGATCGAACTATGGCTACACCTTC
-	-	TRBV24-1	15	TRBJ1-5	CATSDSLGAYQPQHF	TGTGCCACCAGTGATTCCCTGGGAGCCTATCAGCCCCAGCATTTT